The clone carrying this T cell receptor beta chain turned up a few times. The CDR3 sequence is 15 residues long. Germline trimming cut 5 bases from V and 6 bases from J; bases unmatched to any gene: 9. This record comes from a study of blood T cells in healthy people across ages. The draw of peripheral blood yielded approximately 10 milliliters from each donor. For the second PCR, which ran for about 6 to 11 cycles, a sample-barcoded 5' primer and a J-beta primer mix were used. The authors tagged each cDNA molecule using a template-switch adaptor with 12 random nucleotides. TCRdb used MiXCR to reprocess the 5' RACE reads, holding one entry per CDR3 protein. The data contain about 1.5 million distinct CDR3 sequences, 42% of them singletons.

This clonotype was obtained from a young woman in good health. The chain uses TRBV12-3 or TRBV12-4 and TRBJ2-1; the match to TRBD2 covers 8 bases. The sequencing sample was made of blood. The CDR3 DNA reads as TGTGCCAGCAGTAAAAGAGGACTAGCTATCAATGAGCAGTTCTTC. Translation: CASSKRGLAINEQFF.